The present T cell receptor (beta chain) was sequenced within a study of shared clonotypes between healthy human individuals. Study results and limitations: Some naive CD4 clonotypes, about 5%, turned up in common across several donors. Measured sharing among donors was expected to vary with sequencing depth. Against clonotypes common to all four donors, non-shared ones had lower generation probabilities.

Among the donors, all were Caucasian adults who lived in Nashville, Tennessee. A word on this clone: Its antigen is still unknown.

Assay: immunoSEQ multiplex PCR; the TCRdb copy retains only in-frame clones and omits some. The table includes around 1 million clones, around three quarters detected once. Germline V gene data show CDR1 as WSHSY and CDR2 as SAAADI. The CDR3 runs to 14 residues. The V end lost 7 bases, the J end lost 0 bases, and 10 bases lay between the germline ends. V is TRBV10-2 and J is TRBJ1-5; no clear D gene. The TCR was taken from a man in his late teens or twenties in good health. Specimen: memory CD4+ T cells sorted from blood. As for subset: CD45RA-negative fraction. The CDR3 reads CASMEQLSNQPQHF. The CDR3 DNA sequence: TGCGCCAGCATGGAGCAACTTAGCAATCAGCCCCAGCATTTT.